This T cell receptor beta chain emerged from a study of cytomegalovirus exposure and HLA in healthy donors. Researchers ran the PCR with 60 Vbeta and 13 Jbeta primers. Produced via immunoSEQ multiplex PCR; TCRdb's table is partial and in-frame only. The sample consists of about 160,000 clones, about 80% of them appearing once. Study-level findings and limits: In an earlier analysis, in roughly 600 donors, most V segments appeared productive either ~90% or ~30% of the time. The investigators catalogued 150 to 200 TCR beta chains as cytomegalovirus-associated.

The V gene's germline CDR1 is PRHDT and CDR2 FYEKMQ (reference sequence). The V gene end was trimmed by 1 base and the J gene end by 1 base; junction bases not matched to a gene: 10. The CDR3 is made up of 19 amino acids. This clone was observed a few times. The antigen is unknown. The sequence was obtained from a girl between 10 and 17 years old in good health and CMV-seropositive. This chain joins TRBV13 and TRBJ2-6; TRBD1 agrees at 7 bases. Sequencing was performed on PBMCs. In DNA, the CDR3 is TGTGCCAGCAGCTTAGTACGGGACAGCTTTGATTCTGGGGCCAACGTCCTGACTTTC. Translation gives CASSLVRDSFDSGANVLTF.